Below, 28 T cell receptor beta chains from the same sample are listed, as sequenced in a study of T cell responses to AZD1222 COVID-19 vaccine. TCRdb keeps only in-frame clones here, not all; method: immunoSEQ multiplex PCR. The sample lists about 73,000 clones; about nine tenths were seen once. The sequences come from peripheral blood, collected on day 0 of AZD1222 vaccination. These receptors were obtained from an adult in good health.

The chain uses TRBV7-9 and TRBJ2-5; 9 bases map to TRBD1. The germline gives CDR1 SEHNR, CDR2 FQNEAQ (reference sequence). The ends lost 1 base at V and 2 bases at J; junction bases unmatched: 5. The CDR3 extends over 16 amino acids. CDR3 sequence reads: CASSLGDRDEQETQYF. CDR3 in DNA: TGTGCCAGCAGCTTAGGGGACAGGGATGAGCAAGAGACCCAGTACTTC. The whole variable domain, filled in from reference TRBV7-9 and TRBJ2-5, reads DTGVSQNPRHKITKRGQNVTFRCDPISEHNRLYWYRQTLGQGPEFLTYFQNEAQLEKSRLLSDRFSAERPKGSFSTLEIQRTEQGDSAMYLCASSLGDRDEQETQYFGPGTRLLVL.

The chain carries TRBV6-5 and TRBJ2-1; D gene uncertain. In germline, CDR1 is MNHEY, CDR2 SVGAGI. This CDR3 has 16 amino acids. Trimming stripped 3 bases from V and 0 bases from J, with 12 bases between. The CDR3 spells CASSYSEISSYNEQFF. CDR3 coding DNA: TGTGCCAGCAGTTATTCTGAGATTAGCTCCTACAATGAGCAGTTCTTC.

V gene TRBV30 combines with J gene TRBJ1-2; TRBD1 matches 8 bases. The ends lost 0 bases at V and 7 bases at J; junction bases unmatched: 7. The germline V gene encodes CDR1 GTSNPN and CDR2 SVGIG (reference sequence). The CDR3 runs to 14 residues. The chain's CDR3 is CAWSVPGGGGGYTF. The CDR3 bases are TGTGCCTGGAGTGTACCAGGGGGCGGTGGTGGCTACACCTTC.

CDR3: CASSVATGGPQETQYF. The CDR3 region has the DNA TGTGCCAGCAGCGTAGCGACGGGGGGGCCCCAAGAGACCCAGTACTTC. The V and J genes are TRBV9 and TRBJ2-5, with 8 nucleotides matching TRBD2. There are 16 residues in the CDR3. J was trimmed by 1 base and V by 0 bases; bases with no gene match: 5. The V gene's germline CDR1 is SGDLS and CDR2 YYNGEE.

The chain couples TRBV7-8 to TRBJ2-1; 10 bases are shared with TRBD2. Unmatched junction bases numbered 4, after V lost 2 bases and J lost 6 bases. The CDR3 has 15 amino acids. Per the germline V gene, CDR1 is SGHVS and CDR2 is FQNEAQ. CDR3 nucleotide sequence: TGTGCCAGCAGCTTACAGCGGGGGGGCCGCAATGAGCAGTTCTTC. It codes for CASSLQRGGRNEQFF.

This clone is a singleton in its sample. The V and J genes are TRBV27 and TRBJ2-5; 7 bases fit TRBD2. Germline CDR1 is MNHEY and CDR2 is SMNVEV (reference sequence). CDR3 length equals 14 residues. Germline trimming cut 6 bases from V and 0 bases from J; bases unmatched to any gene: 4. CDR3: CASRGLPYQETQYF. CDR3 nucleotide sequence: TGTGCCAGCAGGGGACTACCGTACCAAGAGACCCAGTACTTC.

The chain has TRBV6-1 and TRBJ2-7; D is perhaps TRBD2 (5 bases). V lost 2 bases, J lost 4 bases, and 9 bases lay in between. Germline CDR1 reads MNHNS; CDR2 reads SASEGT. CDR3 length equals 13 residues. CDR3 in amino acids: CASSETGSYEQYF. The CDR3 nucleotides are TGTGCCAGCAGTGAAACTGGGAGTTACGAGCAGTACTTC.

V is TRBV6-2 or TRBV6-3 and J is TRBJ2-7, with a tentative D call TRBD1 (6 bases). Germline CDR1 reads MNHEY; CDR2 reads SVGEGT. The CDR3 loop spans 14 amino acids. The V gene lost 5 bases and the J gene lost 1 base, with 12 bases spanning the gap. The CDR3 DNA reads as TGTGCCAGCAGTAAGCAGGGGCCTTCCTACGAGCAGTACTTC. The encoded protein is CASSKQGPSYEQYF.

In regard to this clone: One junction end disagrees with the germline gene, perhaps due to a read error. The chain employs TRBV19 and TRBJ1-2, with D possibly TRBD1 on 5 matching bases. The CDR3 loop spans 15 amino acids. Germline V CDR1 and CDR2: LNHDA, SQIVND (reference sequence). CDR3 in amino acids: CASSIQGTTKYGYTF. DNA of the CDR3: TGTGCCAGTAGTATCCAGGGCACAACTAAGTATGGCTACACCTTC.

V gene TRBV13 combines with J gene TRBJ2-1; the match to TRBD1 covers 8 bases. V lost 3 bases and J lost 5; bases outside the gene matches: 6. Germline V CDR1 and CDR2: PRHDT, FYEKMQ (reference sequence). The CDR3 is 15 amino acids. CDR3 loop: CASSLGQAPNNEQFF. The CDR3 bases are TGTGCCAGCAGCTTGGGACAGGCCCCCAACAATGAGCAGTTCTTC.

The rearrangement joins TRBV6-4 to TRBJ2-1; D remains ambiguous. This CDR3 region has 13 residues. From germline, CDR1 is MRHNA and CDR2 SNTAGT. With 2 bases removed from V and 10 bases from J, the gap between germline ends came to 12 bases. CDR3 amino acids: CASSDTLGGEQFF. The CDR3, as DNA: TGTGCCAGCAGTGACACCCTAGGTGGCGAGCAGTTCTTC.

This chain connects TRBV19 to TRBJ1-1; D perhaps matches TRBD1 (6 bases). The V end was cut by 6 bases, the J end by 8 bases, with 22 bases between. The CDR3 covers 15 residues. Germline V gives CDR1 LNHDA, CDR2 SQIVND (reference sequence). The CDR3 reads CASRNPGGDIKEAFF. The CDR3 coding sequence is TGTGCCAGTAGAAATCCCGGAGGGGACATTAAAGAAGCTTTCTTT.

The gene calls are TRBV15 and TRBJ1-2; D not certain. V lost 4 bases and J 4 bases, leaving 13 bases between the germline ends. The germline gives CDR1 LNHNV, CDR2 YYDKDF (reference sequence). The CDR3 runs 14 residues. In DNA, the CDR3 is TGTGCCACCAGCACCGTCAGGCAGATCTATGGCTACACCTTC. It translates to CATSTVRQIYGYTF.

This chain uses TRBV5-4 with TRBJ2-2; weak D call: TRBD2 (7 bases). Germline V CDR1 and CDR2: SGHNT, YYREEE (reference sequence). V was shortened by 10 bases and J by 3 bases, with 16 bases between the two germline ends. The CDR3 extends over 14 amino acids. CDR3 in amino acids: CAWRGGADTGELFF. DNA for the CDR3: TGTGCCTGGAGGGGGGGCGCGGACACCGGGGAGCTGTTTTTT.

The chain has TRBV19 and TRBJ2-7; 7 bases fit TRBD2. Germline CDR1 reads LNHDA; CDR2 reads SQIVND (reference sequence). CDR3 length: 15 residues. Unmatched junction bases numbered 10, after V lost 4 bases and J lost 4 bases. CDR3 nucleotide sequence: TGTGCCAGTAGTACCCGGCTAGCGGAGACATACGAGCAGTACTTC. Amino acids: CASSTRLAETYEQYF. The whole variable domain, filled in from reference TRBV19 and TRBJ2-7, reads DGGITQSPKYLFRKEGQNVTLSCEQNLNHDAMYWYRQDPGQGLRLIYYSQIVNDFQKGDIAEGYSVSREKKESFPLTVTSAQKNPTAFYLCASSTRLAETYEQYFGPGTRLTVT.

The chain recombines TRBV5-1 with TRBJ1-4; maybe TRBD1 (5 bases). This CDR3 is 15 amino acids long. V was clipped by 4 bases and J by 0 bases, with 10 bases between them. The germline gives CDR1 SGHRS, CDR2 YFSETQ. CDR3 nucleotide sequence: TGCGCCAGCAGCAGGGACGGATCAACTAATGAAAAACTGTTTTTT. The encoded protein is CASSRDGSTNEKLFF. Full variable domain (remainder filled in from reference TRBV5-1 and TRBJ1-4): KAGVTQTPRYLIKTRGQQVTLSCSPISGHRSVSWYQQTPGQGLQFLFEYFSETQRNKGNFPGRFSGRQFSNSRSEMNVSTLELGDSALYLCASSRDGSTNEKLFFGSGTQLSVL.

V is TRBV6-6 and J is TRBJ1-2, with a possible D match to TRBD1 (5 bases). Germline CDR1 and CDR2: MNHNY and SVGAGI (reference sequence). This CDR3 is 14 amino acids long. V was cut by 0 bases and J by 4 bases, with 9 bases left in between. The CDR3 is CASSYSTGGYGYTF. Here the CDR3 DNA reads TGTGCCAGCAGTTACTCAACAGGAGGCTATGGCTACACCTTC.

This sequence joins TRBV19 and TRBJ2-2; D is undetermined. The CDR3 consists of 15 residues. V gave up 1 base and J gave up 0 bases, with 6 bases separating them. Germline V gene sequence: CDR1 LNHDA, CDR2 SQIVND (reference sequence). DNA of the CDR3: TGTGCCAGTAGTATAGGAGGTGCGAACACCGGGGAGCTGTTTTTT. This gives the protein CASSIGGANTGELFF.

This chain links TRBV4-3 with TRBJ2-1; 7 bases match TRBD2. The V and J ends lost 1 base and 6 bases, in that order; junction bases with no gene match: 3. The germline V gene has CDR1 LGHNA and CDR2 YSLEER. The CDR3 loop spans 14 amino acids. CDR3 region: CASSQGLASNEQFF. The DNA of the CDR3 is TGCGCCAGCAGCCAAGGACTAGCCAGCAATGAGCAGTTCTTC.

This chain uses TRBV7-9 with TRBJ2-7; 8 bases are shared with TRBD1. Germline V gene data show CDR1 as SEHNR and CDR2 as FQNEAQ (reference sequence). V gave up 4 bases and J gave up 7 bases; unmatched junction bases: 12. The CDR3 is made up of 15 amino acids. DNA for the CDR3: TGTGCCAGCAGCTCCCGGACAGGGATGAGAATAGAGCAGTACTTC. This translates into CASSSRTGMRIEQYF.

CDR3 loop: CASSPTSPAGSSYEQYF. The CDR3 nucleotides are TGCGCCAGCAGCCCCACTAGTCCAGCGGGGAGCTCCTACGAGCAGTACTTC. The chain combines TRBV4-1 with TRBJ2-7; 7 bases are shared with TRBD2. The CDR3 length is 17 residues. Unmatched junction bases numbered 12, after V lost 4 bases and J lost 0 bases. Germline CDR1 reads MGHRA; CDR2 reads YSYEKL.

The V call is TRBV9, the J call TRBJ2-3, with D tentatively TRBD1 or TRBD2 (5 bases each). V was cut by 6 bases and J by 4 bases, with 15 bases left in between. This CDR3 spans 14 amino acids. The germline V gene has CDR1 SGDLS and CDR2 YYNGEE. The chain's CDR3 is CASTRDVAADTQYF. For the CDR3, the DNA is TGTGCCAGCACCCGGGACGTTGCGGCAGATACGCAGTATTTT.

The rearrangement uses TRBV27 and TRBJ1-1; 8 bases agree with TRBD1. V dropped 3 bases and J dropped 1; count of bases not matched to a gene: 10. This CDR3 is built from 17 residues. Germline V gene lookup returns CDR1 MNHEY and CDR2 SMNVEV (reference sequence). The CDR3 nucleotides read TGTGCCAGCAGTTTTTCGGACAGGGCCGACTGGAACACTGAAGCTTTCTTT. Residues: CASSFSDRADWNTEAFF.

The CDR3 DNA sequence: TGTGCCAGCAGCCAAGACGGCTACGAGCAGTACTTC. Translation: CASSQDGYEQYF. The chain employs TRBV3-1 (or the pseudogene TRBV3-2) and TRBJ2-7; no reliable D call. CDR3 length: 12 residues. Germline assignment: CDR1 LGHDT and CDR2 YNNKEL (reference sequence). V lost 0 bases and J 3 bases, leaving 3 bases between the germline ends.

The V call is TRBV6-5, the J call TRBJ1-5; D not certain. Trimming shortened V by 7 bases and J by 3 bases, and 16 bases separated the two germline ends. The CDR3 runs to 15 residues. CDR1 is MNHEY and CDR2 is SVGAGI in the germline V gene. The CDR3 bases are TGTGCCAGCACACGCTTTACGCCCCCCAATCAGCCCCAGCATTTT. Translated: CASTRFTPPNQPQHF.

This clone came up a few times. The chain combines TRBV5-1 with TRBJ1-2; 7 nucleotides line up with TRBD1. The CDR3 length is 12 residues. Germline lookup yields CDR1 SGHRS and CDR2 YFSETQ. The V gene end was trimmed by 5 bases and the J gene end by 2 bases; junction bases not matched to a gene: 0. The CDR3 reads CASRQGNYGYTF. As DNA, the CDR3 is TGCGCCAGCAGACAGGGGAACTATGGCTACACCTTC.

The V call is TRBV19, the J call TRBJ2-7; D remains unclear. V lost 1 base, J lost 2 bases, and 12 bases lay in between. Per germline, CDR1 LNHDA and CDR2 SQIVND (reference sequence). This CDR3 comprises 15 residues. Written as DNA, the CDR3 is TGTGCCAGTAGTATAGCCCCCGGATCTACCTACGAGCAGTACTTC. Encoded protein: CASSIAPGSTYEQYF.

The chain is built from TRBV19 and TRBJ2-1; D gene unclear. Germline V gives CDR1 LNHDA, CDR2 SQIVND (reference sequence). V was cut by 7 bases and J by 1 base, with 11 bases left in between. The CDR3 contains 14 residues. CDR3 nucleotide sequence: TGTGCCAGTACCAAGGACCATTCCTACAATGAGCAGTTCTTC. Its translation: CASTKDHSYNEQFF.